A selection of T cell receptor beta chains follows, all from one sample in a study of vaccination and CD4 T cells after COVID-19. Antigens for these TCRs are unknown. Using its own MiXCR run on the PCR reads, TCRdb lists one record per CDR3 protein. The table shows fewer than 15,000 distinct CDR3 sequences, with less than 60% occurring only once. The sequenced sample consisted of CD4+ T cells from blood, cultured in vitro. The receptor set was obtained from a human donor who had recovered from COVID-19. Each CDR3 is given without its conserved first and last residue. Each record gives: V gene, D gene, CDR3 protein. A D gene is named only where the DNA matches it firmly.

v_gene: TRBV24-1; d_gene: -; CDR3aa: ASAPGGQETQY
v_gene: TRBV7-9; d_gene: -; CDR3aa: ASSQSGTDSWQY
v_gene: TRBV10-3; d_gene: TRBD1; CDR3aa: AISDKGAMDTGELF
v_gene: TRBV20-1; d_gene: -; CDR3aa: SARLGPMSSPLH
v_gene: TRBV20-1; d_gene: -; CDR3aa: SARDTRGAPGELF
v_gene: TRBV2; d_gene: -; CDR3aa: ASRRRILGQPQH
v_gene: TRBV7-9; d_gene: -; CDR3aa: ASSRLVRTEAF
v_gene: TRBV6-1; d_gene: -; CDR3aa: ASSGDWNPSNQPQH
v_gene: TRBV3-1; d_gene: -; CDR3aa: ASSQRPYRDEQF
v_gene: TRBV21-1; d_gene: -; CDR3aa: ASSRRDRDSVRYSNQPQH
v_gene: TRBV28; d_gene: -; CDR3aa: ASSFKTPYVYSSSYEQY
v_gene: TRBV5-1; d_gene: -; CDR3aa: ASSLGGDSYEQY
v_gene: TRBV20-1; d_gene: TRBD2; CDR3aa: SARVLAGGDEQF
v_gene: TRBV29-1; d_gene: -; CDR3aa: SVEGALGAAETQY
v_gene: TRBV20-1; d_gene: -; CDR3aa: SARDGSRRSSYNSPLH
v_gene: TRBV19; d_gene: TRBD1; CDR3aa: ASTGTGHSPLH
v_gene: TRBV6-1; d_gene: -; CDR3aa: ASTAYQGSPLH
v_gene: TRBV12-3/TRBV12-4; d_gene: TRBD2; CDR3aa: ASSSNLGLAGGETQY
v_gene: TRBV7-2; d_gene: -; CDR3aa: ASSLVQGWGETQY
v_gene: TRBV29-1; d_gene: -; CDR3aa: SVVPQATGPGNTIY
v_gene: TRBV27; d_gene: TRBD1; CDR3aa: ASSLYPPRQGATGQPQH
v_gene: TRBV7-9; d_gene: -; CDR3aa: ASSSGLPRGHTEAF
v_gene: TRBV5-4; d_gene: TRBD1; CDR3aa: ASSGGTANNEKLF
v_gene: TRBV7-9; d_gene: -; CDR3aa: ASSLAEVQSSRRYGYT
v_gene: TRBV6-1; d_gene: -; CDR3aa: ASRRAHDSYEQY
v_gene: TRBV19; d_gene: -; CDR3aa: ASSTGRIRRNSPLH
v_gene: TRBV27; d_gene: -; CDR3aa: ASSLGPEWTTGELF
v_gene: TRBV6-4; d_gene: -; CDR3aa: ASSEQSGQPQH
v_gene: TRBV7-9; d_gene: -; CDR3aa: ASSFLYYEQY
v_gene: TRBV5-5; d_gene: -; CDR3aa: ASGGHYEQY
v_gene: TRBV30; d_gene: -; CDR3aa: AWSRRTQETQY
v_gene: TRBV4-1; d_gene: -; CDR3aa: ASSQSGIRGITEAF
v_gene: TRBV20-1; d_gene: TRBD2; CDR3aa: SARTSFYNEQF
v_gene: TRBV20-1; d_gene: -; CDR3aa: SARGTAGNYEQY
v_gene: TRBV9; d_gene: -; CDR3aa: ASSVAQWNTEAF
v_gene: TRBV5-1; d_gene: -; CDR3aa: ASSLDGVTEAF
v_gene: TRBV12-3/TRBV12-4; d_gene: -; CDR3aa: ASSPSEDFNSPLH
v_gene: TRBV6-5; d_gene: -; CDR3aa: ASSYECNEQF
v_gene: TRBV20-1; d_gene: -; CDR3aa: SARGEGGGRNQPQH
v_gene: TRBV11-2; d_gene: TRBD2; CDR3aa: ASSSRTSEYNEQF
v_gene: TRBV10-3; d_gene: TRBD2; CDR3aa: AISDVGSGGDNEQF
v_gene: TRBV9; d_gene: TRBD1; CDR3aa: ASSLRDRGYEQY
v_gene: TRBV30; d_gene: TRBD1; CDR3aa: AWSGWTGTYEQY
v_gene: TRBV12-3/TRBV12-4; d_gene: TRBD1; CDR3aa: ASSFDRALGYT
v_gene: TRBV5-4; d_gene: -; CDR3aa: ASSWGGRTVGYGYT
v_gene: TRBV11-2; d_gene: -; CDR3aa: ASSLAVNYGYT
v_gene: TRBV7-2; d_gene: -; CDR3aa: ASSLLGAGYNEQF
v_gene: TRBV6-1; d_gene: TRBD1; CDR3aa: ASSKEGQGRQPQH
v_gene: TRBV7-2; d_gene: -; CDR3aa: ASSSQLGLANYGYT
v_gene: TRBV7-9; d_gene: -; CDR3aa: ASSFRGAEAQH
v_gene: TRBV7-9; d_gene: -; CDR3aa: ASSPSRAGELKLF
v_gene: TRBV6-1; d_gene: -; CDR3aa: ASRARGGVNQPQH